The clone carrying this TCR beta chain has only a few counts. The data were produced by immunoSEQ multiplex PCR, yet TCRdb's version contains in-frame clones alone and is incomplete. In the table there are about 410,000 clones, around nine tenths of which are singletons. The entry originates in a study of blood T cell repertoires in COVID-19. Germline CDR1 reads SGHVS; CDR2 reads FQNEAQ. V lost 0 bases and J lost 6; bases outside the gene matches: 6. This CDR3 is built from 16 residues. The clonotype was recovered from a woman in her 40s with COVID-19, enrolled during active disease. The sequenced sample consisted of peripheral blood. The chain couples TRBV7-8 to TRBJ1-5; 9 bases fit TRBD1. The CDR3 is CASSLAGGQGIQPQHF. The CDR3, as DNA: TGTGCCAGCAGCTTAGCGGGAGGACAGGGGATTCAGCCCCAGCATTTT.